The clone carrying this T cell receptor beta chain was seen a single time. The antigen is unknown. MiXCR was run by TCRdb on the 5' RACE reads, yielding one entry per CDR3 protein. The sample includes around 440,000 distinct CDR3 sequences, approximately 18% of them seen just once. Looked up from germline, CDR1 is MNHNY and CDR2 is SVGAGI (reference sequence). The CDR3 has 15 amino acids. The germline V and J ends were trimmed by 5 bases and 3 bases, with 14 bases remaining between them. These data are taken from a study of T-cell memory formation after mild COVID-19. The wider study: The TCR clusters were mostly specific to one donor. Overall study findings and caveats: Pre-infection memory showed some responding clones, and this suggested that cross-reactive memory joined. Clones that shrank (day 15 to 85) were balanced CD4/CD8, whereas later expanders leaned CD4+.

The chain uses TRBV6-6 and TRBJ1-5, with D uncertain. The TCR was taken from an adult woman who had mild COVID-19 (a few samples of this study predate the infection). Cell type and time point are not known. The material sequenced was PBMCs or a T cell subset sorted from them (not recorded which). The CDR3 DNA follows: TGTGCCAGCAGTACCCCCGGGCGGCTCAATCAGCCCCAGCATTTT. As protein: CASSTPGRLNQPQHF.